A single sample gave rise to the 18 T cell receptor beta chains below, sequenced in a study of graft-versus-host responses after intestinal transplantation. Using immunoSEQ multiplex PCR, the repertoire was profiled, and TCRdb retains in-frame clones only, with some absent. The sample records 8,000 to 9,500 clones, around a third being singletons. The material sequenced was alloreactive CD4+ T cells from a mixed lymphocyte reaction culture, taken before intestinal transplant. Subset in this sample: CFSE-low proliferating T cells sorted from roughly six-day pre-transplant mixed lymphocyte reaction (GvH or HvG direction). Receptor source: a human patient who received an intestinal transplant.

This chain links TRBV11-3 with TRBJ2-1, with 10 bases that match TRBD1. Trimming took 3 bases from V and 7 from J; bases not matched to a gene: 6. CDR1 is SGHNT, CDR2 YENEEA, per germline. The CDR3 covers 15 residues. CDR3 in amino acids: CASSLGGQGNNEQFF. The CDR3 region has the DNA TGTGCCAGCAGCTTGGGGGGACAGGGGAATAATGAGCAGTTCTTC.

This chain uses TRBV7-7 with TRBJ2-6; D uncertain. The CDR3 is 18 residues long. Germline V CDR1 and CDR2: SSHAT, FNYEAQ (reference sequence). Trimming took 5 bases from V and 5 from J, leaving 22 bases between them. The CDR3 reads CASSEDLVPQSRANVLTF. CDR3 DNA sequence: TGTGCCAGCAGCGAAGATCTAGTGCCACAAAGTCGGGCCAACGTCCTGACTTTC.

The CDR3 nucleotides are TGTGCCAGCAGTTCCCGACTAGCGGGGTCCGTGGAGCAGTTCTTC. Translation: CASSSRLAGSVEQFF. The rearrangement links TRBV2 to TRBJ2-1, with 11 positions matching TRBD2. Germline assignment: CDR1 SNHLY and CDR2 FYNNEI. Losses at the gene ends were 5 bases for V and 10 bases for J; bases not matched to a gene: 10. CDR3 length: 15 residues.

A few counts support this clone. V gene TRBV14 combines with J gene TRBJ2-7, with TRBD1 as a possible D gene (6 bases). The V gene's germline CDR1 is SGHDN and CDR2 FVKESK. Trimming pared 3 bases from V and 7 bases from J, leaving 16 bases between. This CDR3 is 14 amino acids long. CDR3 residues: CASSQVGQSKEQYF. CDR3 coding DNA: TGTGCCAGCAGCCAGGTTGGACAGTCAAAGGAGCAGTACTTC.

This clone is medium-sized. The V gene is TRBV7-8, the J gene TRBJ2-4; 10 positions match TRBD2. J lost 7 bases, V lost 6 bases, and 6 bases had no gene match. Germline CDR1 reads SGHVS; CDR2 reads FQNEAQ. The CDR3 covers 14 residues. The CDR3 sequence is CASRNSGRMNIQYF. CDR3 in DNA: TGTGCCAGCAGGAATAGCGGGAGGATGAACATTCAGTACTTC.

CDR3 residues: CSARAGVGQYF. The CDR3, as DNA: TGCAGTGCTAGAGCAGGGGTCGGGCAGTACTTC. This rearrangement joins TRBV20-1 to TRBJ2-7; D perhaps matches TRBD1 (6 bases). Germline-derived CDR1 and CDR2 are DFQATT and SNEGSKA (reference sequence). V shed 1 base and J shed 9 bases, with 10 bases lying between them. The CDR3 runs to 11 residues.

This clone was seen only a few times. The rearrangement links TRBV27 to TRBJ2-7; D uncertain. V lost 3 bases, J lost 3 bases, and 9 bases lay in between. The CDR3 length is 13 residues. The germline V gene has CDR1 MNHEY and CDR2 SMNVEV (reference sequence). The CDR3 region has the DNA TGTGCCAGCAGTTTGCGGCAGTACTACGAGCAGTACTTC. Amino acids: CASSLRQYYEQYF.

CDR3 loop: CASSPQGALPYEQYF. In nucleotides, the CDR3 is TGTGCCAGCAGCCCACAGGGGGCGCTTCCCTACGAGCAGTACTTC. The chain links TRBV11-2 to TRBJ2-7; 9 positions match TRBD1. This CDR3 has 15 residues. Germline CDR1 reads SGHAT; CDR2 reads FQNNGV. The V gene end was trimmed by 5 bases and the J gene end by 2 bases; junction bases not matched to a gene: 7.

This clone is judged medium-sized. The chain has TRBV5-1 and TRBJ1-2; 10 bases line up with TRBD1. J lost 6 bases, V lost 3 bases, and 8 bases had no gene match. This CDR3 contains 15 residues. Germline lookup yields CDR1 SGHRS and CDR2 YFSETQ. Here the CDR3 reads CASSWEGQGMNGYTF. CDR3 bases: TGCGCCAGCAGCTGGGAGGGACAGGGGATGAATGGCTACACCTTC.

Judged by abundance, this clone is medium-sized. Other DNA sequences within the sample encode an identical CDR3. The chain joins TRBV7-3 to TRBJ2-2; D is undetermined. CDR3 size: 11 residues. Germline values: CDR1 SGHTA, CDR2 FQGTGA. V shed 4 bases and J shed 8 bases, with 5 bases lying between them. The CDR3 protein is CASSSRGELFF. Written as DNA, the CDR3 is TGTGCCAGCAGCTCTAGGGGGGAGCTGTTTTTT.

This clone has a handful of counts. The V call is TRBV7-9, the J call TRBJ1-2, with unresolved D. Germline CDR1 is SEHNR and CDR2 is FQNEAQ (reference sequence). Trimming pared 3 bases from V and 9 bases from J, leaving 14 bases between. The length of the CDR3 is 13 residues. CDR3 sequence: CASSLPPGLSYTF. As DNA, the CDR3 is TGTGCCAGCAGCTTGCCTCCGGGGTTGAGCTACACCTTC.

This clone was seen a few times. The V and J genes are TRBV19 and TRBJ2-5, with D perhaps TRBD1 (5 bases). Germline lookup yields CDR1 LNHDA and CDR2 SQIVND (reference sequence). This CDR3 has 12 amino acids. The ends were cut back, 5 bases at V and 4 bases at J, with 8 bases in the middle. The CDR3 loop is CASSFQGETQYF. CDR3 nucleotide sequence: TGTGCCAGTAGTTTTCAGGGAGAGACCCAGTACTTC.

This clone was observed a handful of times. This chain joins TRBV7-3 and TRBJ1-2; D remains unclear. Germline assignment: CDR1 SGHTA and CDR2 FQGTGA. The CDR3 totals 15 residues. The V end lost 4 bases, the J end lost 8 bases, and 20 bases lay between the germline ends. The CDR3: CASSSQRGAMLGYTF. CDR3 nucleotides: TGTGCCAGCAGCTCCCAACGGGGAGCTATGCTAGGCTACACCTTC.

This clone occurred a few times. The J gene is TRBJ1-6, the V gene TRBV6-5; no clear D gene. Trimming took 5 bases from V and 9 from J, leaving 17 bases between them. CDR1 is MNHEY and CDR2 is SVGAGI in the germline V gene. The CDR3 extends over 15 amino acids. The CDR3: CASSLDPRVTSPLHF. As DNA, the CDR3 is TGTGCCAGCAGTCTCGACCCGAGGGTGACTTCACCCCTCCACTTT.

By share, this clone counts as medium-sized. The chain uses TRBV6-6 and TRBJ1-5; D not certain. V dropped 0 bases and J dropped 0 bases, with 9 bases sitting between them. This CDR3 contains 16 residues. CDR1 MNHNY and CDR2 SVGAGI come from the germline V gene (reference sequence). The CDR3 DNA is TGTGCCAGCAGTTACTCGAGTGTGTATAGCAATCAGCCCCAGCATTTT. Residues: CASSYSSVYSNQPQHF.

CDR3 residues: CAWSAQTGVGYEQYF. CDR3 in DNA: TGTGCCTGGAGTGCCCAGACAGGGGTCGGGTACGAGCAGTACTTC. The chain carries TRBV30 and TRBJ2-7; 8 bases map to TRBD1. CDR1 GTSNPN and CDR2 SVGIG come from the germline V gene (reference sequence). V gave up 1 base and J gave up 4 bases; unmatched junction bases: 9. CDR3 length equals 15 residues.

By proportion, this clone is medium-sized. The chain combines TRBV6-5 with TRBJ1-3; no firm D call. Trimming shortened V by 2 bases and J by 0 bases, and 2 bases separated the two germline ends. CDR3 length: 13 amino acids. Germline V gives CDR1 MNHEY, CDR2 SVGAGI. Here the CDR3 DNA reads TGTGCCAGCAGTTACCGCTCTGGAAACACCATATATTTT. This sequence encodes CASSYRSGNTIYF.

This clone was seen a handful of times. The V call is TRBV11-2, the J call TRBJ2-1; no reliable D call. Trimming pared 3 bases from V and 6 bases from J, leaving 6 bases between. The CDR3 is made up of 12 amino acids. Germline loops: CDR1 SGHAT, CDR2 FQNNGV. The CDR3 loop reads CASSLFGNEQFF. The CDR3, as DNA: TGTGCCAGCAGCTTGTTCGGCAATGAGCAGTTCTTC.